This T cell receptor beta chain was sequenced in a study of blood T cell repertoires in COVID-19. Across the study: COVID-19 samples, acute and convalescent, were from the United States, Italy and Spain. Sources were T cells, B-cell-depleted T cells, or PBMCs; the material itself was cDNA or gDNA.

Per the original methods: Amplification of reference gene primers provided the estimated nucleated cell counts. TCRdb's copy holds only in-frame clones and misses some; the assay was immunoSEQ multiplex PCR. V and J calls plus clone size are reproduced from that table; the DNA served to infer D and trimming. This table has about 240,000 clones, 65% to 90% appearing once. The V end lost 4 bases, the J end lost 2 bases, and 11 bases lay between the germline ends. Germline V gives CDR1 LGHNA, CDR2 YNFKEQ. There are 15 residues in the CDR3. This sequence originates from a woman aged 70-85 years with acute or convalescent COVID-19. The sequencing sample was made of peripheral blood. The genes are TRBV4-2 and TRBJ1-4; no definite D call. Here the CDR3 reads CASSPEILTNEKLFF. The CDR3 DNA reads as TGTGCCAGCAGCCCTGAGATACTTACTAATGAAAAACTGTTTTTT.